Each of the 25 T cell receptor beta chains below was sequenced from the same sample in a study of blood T cell repertoires in COVID-19 (dated by TCRdb to the early 2020s). Receptor libraries were prepared by the immunoSEQ multiplex PCR assay. As stored in TCRdb, this immuneACCESS dataset retains in-frame rearrangements with V and J assigned. A fraction of the clones does not appear; measured against another copy, unresolved V genes explain less than half of the discrepancy, and the remainder lacks a known reason. This sample holds 250,000 to 300,000 clones; 86% were observed only once. Jointly, the top ten make up around 3.6% of the sample. Specimen: peripheral blood. Receptors originate from a man aged 18 to 29 with active or convalescent COVID-19.

The chain recombines TRBV30 with TRBJ1-2; TRBD1 is a possible D gene (6 bases). The V end lost 0 bases, the J end lost 4 bases, and 9 bases lay between the germline ends. The CDR3 contains 13 residues. Germline CDR1 reads GTSNPN; CDR2 reads SVGIG (reference sequence). The DNA for the CDR3 is TGTGCCTGGAGTGTGCAGGGGCCCTATGGCTACACCTTC. This codes for CAWSVQGPYGYTF.

This rearrangement joins TRBV13 to TRBJ1-5; D uncertain. CDR1 and CDR2 from the germline V gene are PRHDT and FYEKMQ (reference sequence). CDR3 size: 13 residues. Trimming removed 5 bases from V and 3 bases from J, with 8 bases in between. The CDR3 region is CASSRRDNQPQHF. The CDR3 region has the DNA TGTGCCAGCAGCCGGCGGGACAATCAGCCCCAGCATTTT.

V gene TRBV10-2 combines with J gene TRBJ2-3; 11 nucleotides align to TRBD2. Germline-derived CDR1 and CDR2 are WSHSY and SAAADI. Trimming at V came to 5 bases and at J to 4 bases, leaving 5 bases not matched to a gene. The CDR3 length is 15 residues. CDR3 sequence (DNA): TGCGCCAGCAGTATACTAGCGGGAGCCGCAGATACGCAGTATTTT. Encoded protein: CASSILAGAADTQYF.

The chain recombines TRBV12-5 with TRBJ2-2; D not resolved. CDR1 and CDR2 from the germline V gene are LGHNT and FRNRAP. V dropped 10 bases and J dropped 5 bases, with 11 bases sitting between them. This CDR3 comprises 12 residues. CDR3 nucleotides: TGTGCTACTGGGATCGGGACCGGGGAGCTGTTTTTT. Translated, it gives CATGIGTGELFF.

The CDR3 DNA is TGTGCCAGCAGCTCAACAGGGAAGGTGGCTGAAGCTTTCTTT. Protein: CASSSTGKVAEAFF. The chain combines TRBV7-9 with TRBJ1-1; the D gene is possibly TRBD1 (6 bases). The CDR3 spans 14 residues. Germline CDR1 is SEHNR and CDR2 is FQNEAQ (reference sequence). The V end lost 4 bases, the J end lost 6 bases, and 15 bases lay between the germline ends.

V gene TRBV10-3 combines with J gene TRBJ1-1; a possible D gene is TRBD1 (5 bases). Trimming took 3 bases from V and 4 from J, leaving 9 bases between them. CDR1 is ENHRY, CDR2 SYGVKD, per germline. The CDR3 spans 13 residues. CDR3 region: CAISDQGFTEAFF. CDR3 coding DNA: TGTGCCATCAGTGATCAGGGATTCACTGAAGCTTTCTTT.

V is TRBV5-4 and J is TRBJ2-3; 8 bases are a match to TRBD2. The CDR3 covers 16 residues. V was pared by 0 bases and J by 5 bases, with 8 bases of the junction left unmatched. Looked up from germline, CDR1 is SGHNT and CDR2 is YYREEE (reference sequence). CDR3 loop: CASSLGSGGPIDTQYF. For the CDR3, the DNA is TGTGCCAGCAGCTTGGGTTCGGGAGGGCCAATAGATACGCAGTATTTT.

The chain has TRBV6-1 and TRBJ1-1; D is undetermined. Germline loops: CDR1 MNHNS, CDR2 SASEGT. The CDR3 length is 11 residues. Trimming removed 5 bases from V and 5 bases from J, with 6 bases in between. CDR3 sequence reads: CASSFGTEAFF. The CDR3 nucleotides read TGTGCCAGCAGTTTCGGGACTGAAGCTTTCTTT.

The V call is TRBV5-4, the J call TRBJ2-7, with 7 positions matching TRBD1. The CDR3 is 14 amino acids. Germline lookup yields CDR1 SGHNT and CDR2 YYREEE (reference sequence). The ends lost 0 bases at V and 5 bases at J; junction bases unmatched: 5. The CDR3 region is CASSLGRQGDEQYF. The CDR3 nucleotides are TGTGCCAGCAGCTTGGGACGACAGGGCGACGAGCAGTACTTC. Full variable domain (rest looked up from reference TRBV5-4 and TRBJ2-7): ETGVTQSPTHLIKTRGQQVTLRCSSQSGHNTVSWYQQALGQGPQFIFQYYREEENGRGNFPPRFSGLQFPNYSSELNVNALELDDSALYLCASSLGRQGDEQYFGPGTRLTVT.

The V and J genes are TRBV14 and TRBJ2-5, with 7 nucleotides matching TRBD1. The CDR3 covers 17 residues. The J segment lost 1 base and the V segment lost 0 bases, leaving 8 bases of the junction unmatched. Germline-derived CDR1 and CDR2 are SGHDN and FVKESK. CDR3 amino acids: CASSQDRTGDSQETQYF. CDR3 sequence (DNA): TGTGCCAGCAGCCAAGACAGGACTGGGGACAGCCAAGAGACCCAGTACTTC.

The V and J genes are TRBV9 and TRBJ2-1, with 7 bases lining up with TRBD2. Losses at the gene ends were 4 bases for V and 5 bases for J; bases not matched to a gene: 9. Germline-derived CDR1 and CDR2 are SGDLS and YYNGEE. The CDR3 runs 15 residues. For the CDR3, the DNA is TGTGCCAGCAGCCCGTGGAGCGGGGACCACAATGAGCAGTTCTTC. Protein: CASSPWSGDHNEQFF.

This clone was detected only once. This chain joins TRBV30 and TRBJ2-3; a weak D match, TRBD2 (5 bases). CDR1 is GTSNPN and CDR2 is SVGIG in the germline V gene (reference sequence). The CDR3 length is 14 residues. The ends were cut back, 3 bases at V and 3 bases at J, with 13 bases in the middle. The CDR3 sequence is CAWSGVGLTDTQYF. DNA of the CDR3: TGTGCCTGGAGCGGGGTTGGGTTGACAGATACGCAGTATTTT.

A few counts support this clone. The chain uses TRBV29-1 and TRBJ1-4; 7 bases map to TRBD1. The V segment lost 7 bases and the J segment 3 bases; nucleotides outside the gene matches: 5. Germline CDR1 and CDR2: SQVTM and ANQGSEA. The CDR3 sequence is 13 residues long. CDR3: CSGGGQSNEKLFF. CDR3 in DNA: TGCAGCGGGGGGGGACAGTCTAATGAAAAACTGTTTTTT.

The chain uses TRBV25-1 and TRBJ1-5; weak D call: TRBD1 (5 bases). The CDR3 consists of 16 residues. Germline CDR1 is MGHDK and CDR2 is SYGVNS. V was shortened by 2 bases and J by 5 bases, with 16 bases between the two germline ends. The CDR3 bases are TGTGCCAGCAGTGAACCGGAGCGGGGACTCCATCAGCCCCAGCATTTT. Protein: CASSEPERGLHQPQHF.

The chain has TRBV2 and TRBJ2-3; possible D gene TRBD1, 5 bases. Trimming took off 2 bases at V and 2 bases at J, with 20 bases between the two ends. Germline loops: CDR1 SNHLY, CDR2 FYNNEI. The CDR3 is 18 residues long. CDR3 loop: CASSEIKQGKRDTDTQYF. DNA for the CDR3: TGTGCCAGCAGTGAAATCAAGCAGGGCAAGAGAGACACAGATACGCAGTATTTT.

The chain couples TRBV18 to TRBJ1-5; 8 bases fit TRBD1. This CDR3 is 15 amino acids long. Germline V gives CDR1 KGHSH, CDR2 LQKENI. The V segment lost 3 bases and the J segment 4 bases; nucleotides outside the gene matches: 5. The CDR3 region has the DNA TGTGCCAGCTCACCTCAGGGGGCGTATAATCAGCCCCAGCATTTT. Translated: CASSPQGAYNQPQHF.

The V and J genes are TRBV11-3 and TRBJ1-1; 9 bases align to TRBD1. The CDR3 has 15 amino acids. Germline CDR1 reads SGHNT; CDR2 reads YENEEA. The J segment lost 7 bases and the V segment lost 0 bases, leaving 6 bases of the junction unmatched. CDR3 in amino acids: CASSLDHRTGVEAFF. DNA of the CDR3: TGTGCCAGCAGCTTAGATCATAGGACAGGGGTTGAAGCTTTCTTT. Drawing the rest from reference TRBV11-3 and TRBJ1-1, the complete variable domain is EAGVVQSPRYKIIEKKQPVAFWCNPISGHNTLYWYLQNLGQGPELLIRYENEEAVDDSQLPKDRFSAERLKGVDSTLKIQPAELGDSAVYLCASSLDHRTGVEAFFGQGTRLTVV.

This sequence joins TRBV2 and TRBJ1-3; TRBD1 matches at 9 bases. This CDR3 is 15 amino acids long. Germline loops: CDR1 SNHLY, CDR2 FYNNEI. Unmatched junction bases numbered 2, after V lost 1 base and J lost 4 bases. The CDR3 DNA follows: TGTGCCAGCAGTGAAGGACAGGGGGACGGAAACACCATATATTTT. It specifies CASSEGQGDGNTIYF. Filled out from reference TRBV2 and TRBJ1-3, the complete variable domain reads EPEVTQTPSHQVTQMGQEVILRCVPISNHLYFYWYRQILGQKVEFLVSFYNNEISEKSEIFDDQFSVERPDGSNFTLKIRSTKLEDSAMYFCASSEGQGDGNTIYFGEGSWLTVV.

This chain links TRBV7-9 with TRBJ1-2; TRBD1 is a possible D gene (5 bases). Trimming shortened V by 3 bases and J by 8 bases, and 13 bases separated the two germline ends. This CDR3 contains 13 residues. The germline V gene encodes CDR1 SEHNR and CDR2 FQNEAQ (reference sequence). The CDR3 here is CASSLGREGGYTF. In nucleotides, the CDR3 is TGTGCCAGCAGCTTGGGGCGGGAAGGCGGCTACACCTTC.

The chain has TRBV16 and TRBJ2-3, with 10 bases that match TRBD1. Germline V CDR1 and CDR2: KGHSY, FQNENV. This CDR3 is built from 15 residues. The ends lost 4 bases at V and 1 base at J; junction bases unmatched: 2. In DNA form, the CDR3 reads TGTGCCAGCAGCCCTGGACAGGGGGGCACAGATACGCAGTATTTT. It yields the protein CASSPGQGGTDTQYF.

The gene calls are TRBV6-5 and TRBJ2-3; D unresolved. Between the trimmed V and J ends, which lost 6 bases and 2 bases, there was a span of 9 bases. Germline-derived CDR1 and CDR2 are MNHEY and SVGAGI. This CDR3 is built from 13 residues. The CDR3 region has the DNA TGTGCCAGCAGCTTAGATTCCACAGATACGCAGTATTTT. Its protein is CASSLDSTDTQYF.

The J gene is TRBJ2-1, the V gene TRBV5-8; TRBD2 is a possible D gene (5 bases). The germline CDR1 and CDR2 sequences are SGHTS and YDEGEE. The V end was cut by 4 bases, the J end by 4 bases, with 9 bases between. This CDR3 has 13 amino acids. The CDR3 DNA sequence: TGTGCCAGCAGCGGCCGGGAATACAATGAGCAGTTCTTC. It specifies CASSGREYNEQFF.

The chain is built from TRBV9 and TRBJ2-3; 9 nucleotides match TRBD2. The V segment lost 3 bases and the J segment 4 bases; nucleotides outside the gene matches: 9. The CDR3 runs to 16 residues. In germline, CDR1 is SGDLS, CDR2 YYNGEE. The CDR3 spells CASSAPGAGGPDTQYF. Here the CDR3 DNA reads TGTGCCAGCAGCGCCCCGGGAGCGGGGGGCCCAGATACGCAGTATTTT.

The chain is built from TRBV25-1 and TRBJ1-1; possibly TRBD1 for D (5 bases). The V gene lost 1 base and the J gene lost 2 bases, with 8 bases spanning the gap. Germline V gene data show CDR1 as MGHDK and CDR2 as SYGVNS. The CDR3 is 14 residues long. The CDR3 nucleotides read TGTGCCAGCAGTGAATGGGGCAGTAACACTGAAGCTTTCTTT. This translates into CASSEWGSNTEAFF.

The CDR3 is CASSLDRNVLTF. The CDR3 DNA sequence: TGTGCCAGCAGTTTAGACCGGAACGTCCTGACTTTC. V is TRBV12-3 or TRBV12-4 and J is TRBJ2-6; D gene unclear. Trimming pared 1 base from V and 10 bases from J, leaving 5 bases between. The CDR3 extends over 12 amino acids.